This is a list of T cell receptor beta chains from one sample in a study of T-cell memory formation after mild COVID-19. TCRdb recomputed calls from the 5' RACE reads with MiXCR, one row per CDR3 protein. The data contain about 410,000 distinct CDR3 sequences, more than 15% of them singletons. Sequenced: PBMCs or a T cell subset sorted from them (not recorded which). The receptor set was obtained from a man aged 18 to 35 who had mild COVID-19 (a few samples of this study predate the infection). Cell type and time point are not known. Both conserved end residues are part of each CDR3. Fields, in order: J gene, D gene, V gene, clone size, CDR3 protein, CDR3 DNA. A D gene is named only where the DNA matches it firmly. Size is stated for part of the rows, as once, few or many counts, or as a class when the clone is expanded.

>TRBJ2-7|-|TRBV5-1|-
CASSLGHSGAIGYEQYF
TGCGCCAGCAGCTTGGGCCACAGTGGGGCGATCGGGTACGAGCAGTACTTC
>TRBJ1-2|TRBD1|TRBV7-2|-
CASSLGGRDRAYGYTF
TGTGCCAGCAGCTTGGGAGGACGGGACAGGGCCTATGGCTACACCTTC
>TRBJ1-5|-|TRBV23-1|few
CASGNEENNQPQHF
TGCGCCAGCGGTAACGAGGAGAACAATCAGCCCCAGCATTTT
>TRBJ1-6|-|TRBV7-9|-
CASSLVSESPLHF
TGTGCCAGCAGCTTAGTATCTGAATCACCCCTCCACTTT
>TRBJ2-7|-|TRBV3-2|-
CASAQRGLAYEQYF
TGTGCCAGCGCGCAAAGGGGGCTAGCCTACGAGCAGTACTTC
>TRBJ2-3|TRBD1|TRBV18|-
CASSPLTGDTYTQYF
TGTGCCAGCTCACCATTGACAGGGGATACCTATACGCAGTATTTT
>TRBJ1-1|-|TRBV5-1|many
CASSQEDRTEAFF
TGCGCCAGCAGCCAGGAGGATCGCACTGAAGCTTTCTTT
>TRBJ2-3|-|TRBV5-1|-
CASGTVAGDTQYF
TGCGCCAGCGGGACAGTAGCGGGAGATACGCAGTATTTT
>TRBJ1-2|TRBD1|TRBV7-9|-
CASSLPGGPSGYGYTF
TGTGCCAGCAGCTTGCCAGGGGGACCATCGGGCTATGGCTACACCTTC
>TRBJ1-3|TRBD1|TRBV7-9|-
CASTTVTGTGGNTIYF
TGTGCCAGCACCACCGTAACCGGGACAGGAGGAAACACCATATATTTT
>TRBJ2-5|-|TRBV20-1|few
CSARRHQETQYF
TGCAGTGCTAGGCGCCATCAAGAGACCCAGTACTTC
>TRBJ1-1|-|TRBV12-3/TRBV12-4|many
CASSLDAGLNTEAFF
TGTGCCAGCAGTTTAGACGCGGGGCTGAACACTGAAGCTTTCTTT
>TRBJ1-5|-|TRBV28|-
CASSLSDYSNQPQHF
TGTGCCAGCAGTTTGTCAGATTATAGCAATCAGCCCCAGCATTTT
>TRBJ1-2|-|TRBV12-3/TRBV12-4|-
CASRDWVNYGYTF
TGTGCCAGCAGGGATTGGGTGAACTATGGCTACACCTTC
>TRBJ1-2|TRBD1|TRBV20-1|-
CSANTYGQGIFYGYTF
TGCAGTGCCAATACATATGGACAGGGAATCTTCTATGGCTACACCTTC
>TRBJ1-6|TRBD1|TRBV7-2|-
CASSPGQGALSPLHF
TGTGCCAGCAGCCCTGGACAGGGGGCATTATCACCCCTCCACTTT
>TRBJ2-3|-|TRBV7-7|many
CASSLAGRDTQYF
TGTGCTAGCAGCTTGGCGGGGAGAGATACGCAGTATTTT
>TRBJ1-5|-|TRBV5-1|few
CASSWGLQGGGEPQHF
TGCGCCAGCAGCTGGGGACTTCAGGGCGGTGGGGAGCCCCAGCATTTT
>TRBJ2-7|-|TRBV4-1|many
CASSQGMGYEQYF
TGCGCCAGCAGCCAAGGGATGGGCTACGAGCAGTACTTC
>TRBJ2-1|TRBD2|TRBV6-5|few
CASSYRQRGAHEQFF
TGTGCCAGCAGTTACCGCCAGCGGGGGGCACATGAGCAGTTCTTC
>TRBJ1-2|-|TRBV6-2/TRBV6-3|few
CASSIGGVYGYTF
TGTGCCAGCAGCATTGGAGGGGTCTATGGCTACACCTTC
>TRBJ1-1|TRBD1|TRBV20-1|few
CSAPGTGQSNTEAFF
TGCAGTGCTCCCGGCACGGGACAGTCGAACACTGAAGCTTTCTTT
>TRBJ1-5|-|TRBV3-1|many
CASSQDRGQPQHF
TGCGCCAGCAGCCAAGATCGGGGTCAGCCCCAGCATTTT
>TRBJ2-6|-|TRBV30|-
CAWSVQGSGANVLTF
TGTGCCTGGAGCGTCCAGGGATCTGGGGCCAACGTCCTGACTTTC
>TRBJ2-2|-|TRBV29-1|few
CSVDKNTGELFF
TGCAGCGTTGACAAGAACACCGGGGAGCTGTTTTTT
>TRBJ2-3|-|TRBV5-4|-
CASSEQGSLPTDTQYF
TGTGCCAGCAGTGAACAGGGCTCCCTACCCACAGATACGCAGTATTTT
>TRBJ2-7|TRBD2|TRBV6-2/TRBV6-3|-
CASRPFGMTSGGPSYEQYF
TGTGCCAGCAGACCCTTTGGAATGACTAGCGGGGGACCCTCCTACGAGCAGTACTTC
>TRBJ1-1|TRBD1|TRBV20-1|-
CSARVGGRGTEAFF
TGCAGTGCTAGAGTAGGGGGCCGGGGCACTGAAGCTTTCTTT
>TRBJ2-3|-|TRBV18|-
CASSHEDRTDTQYF
TGTGCCAGCTCACATGAGGACAGAACAGATACGCAGTATTTT